The next 24 T cell receptor beta chains were all read from a single sample in a study of blood T cell repertoires in COVID-19. This table comes from immunoSEQ multiplex PCR, and its TCRdb copy is limited to in-frame clones, with some not included. The repertoire holds some 220,000 clones, with approximately 80% as singletons. The sequenced material came from peripheral blood. The receptors shown here come from a man aged 50 to 59 with active or convalescent COVID-19.

The chain links TRBV11-3 to TRBJ2-2, with D possibly TRBD2 on 6 matching bases. CDR3 size: 15 residues. Germline V gives CDR1 SGHNT, CDR2 YENEEA. V lost 2 bases, J lost 6 bases, and 13 bases lay in between. The CDR3 DNA follows: TGTGCCAGCAGCTTAAGTACTAGCCATTCCGGGGAGCTGTTTTTT. As protein: CASSLSTSHSGELFF.

This clone has just one count. This chain joins TRBV30 and TRBJ2-7; the D gene is possibly TRBD1 (6 bases). The CDR3 has 12 amino acids. The V end lost 4 bases, the J end lost 5 bases, and 12 bases lay between the germline ends. Germline CDR1 is GTSNPN and CDR2 is SVGIG (reference sequence). CDR3 nucleotides: TGTGCCTGGACCGTAGGGGGAAACGAGCAGTACGTC. Translated: CAWTVGGNEQYV.

This chain links TRBV19 with TRBJ1-6, with 9 bases matching TRBD1. The germline V gene has CDR1 LNHDA and CDR2 SQIVND (reference sequence). V lost 1 base and J lost 8; bases outside the gene matches: 6. The CDR3 is made up of 16 amino acids. CDR3 DNA: TGTGCCAGTAGTATAGCCCCGGGACAGGGATATTCACCCCTCCACTTT. This sequence encodes CASSIAPGQGYSPLHF.

This chain uses TRBV28 with TRBJ2-5; 9 nucleotides align to TRBD2. This CDR3 is 16 amino acids long. Germline values: CDR1 MDHEN, CDR2 SYDVKM. V lost 1 base, J lost 0 bases, and 3 bases stayed unmatched. CDR3 loop: CASSLFPSGNQETQYF. CDR3 DNA: TGTGCCAGCAGTTTATTCCCTAGCGGGAACCAAGAGACCCAGTACTTC.

V usage is TRBV25-1 and J usage is TRBJ1-1; TRBD1 is a possible D gene (6 bases). V lost 6 bases, J lost 3 bases, and 17 bases lay in between. Per germline, CDR1 MGHDK and CDR2 SYGVNS. This CDR3 has 15 residues. The CDR3, as DNA: TGTGCCAGCAGGGACAACAGGGTTGGGGACACTGAAGCTTTCTTT. Protein: CASRDNRVGDTEAFF.

The gene calls are TRBV6-5 and TRBJ1-5; D is unresolved. V was pared by 0 bases and J by 7 bases, with 10 bases between. Germline V gives CDR1 MNHEY, CDR2 SVGAGI. The CDR3 totals 14 residues. This CDR3 is CASSYSSQNQPQHF. DNA of the CDR3: TGTGCCAGCAGTTACTCTTCCCAGAACCAGCCCCAGCATTTT.

The CDR3 region has the DNA TGTGCCAGCAGCTCCCCCGACAGATACACTGAAGCTTTCTTT. Its protein product is CASSSPDRYTEAFF. The chain combines TRBV14 with TRBJ1-1, with D perhaps TRBD1 (5 bases). Per germline, CDR1 SGHDN and CDR2 FVKESK. The V gene lost 5 bases and the J gene lost 3 bases, with 13 bases spanning the gap. CDR3 length: 14 amino acids.

The chain links TRBV6-5 to TRBJ2-7; 10 bases line up with TRBD1. The CDR3 has 15 residues. The trim removed 6 bases at V and 1 base at J, leaving 6 bases unmatched. Germline-derived CDR1 and CDR2 are MNHEY and SVGAGI. Here the CDR3 DNA reads TGTGCCAGCAGACCCGGGACAGGGGAGTCCTACGAGCAGTACTTC. Protein sequence: CASRPGTGESYEQYF.

The V call is TRBV6-2 or TRBV6-3, the J call TRBJ1-2, with TRBD1 as a possible D gene (5 bases). V shed 2 bases and J shed 5 bases, with 12 bases lying between them. Germline CDR1 MNHEY, CDR2 SVGEGT. The CDR3 has 14 amino acids. This CDR3 is CASSYPGLGYGYTF. The CDR3 bases are TGTGCCAGCAGTTACCCGGGACTGGGGTATGGCTACACCTTC.

The V gene is TRBV5-6, the J gene TRBJ2-7, with TRBD1 identical over 8 bases. The CDR3 extends over 14 amino acids. Per the germline V gene, CDR1 is SGHDT and CDR2 is YYEEEE. V lost 2 bases, J lost 2 bases, and 3 bases stayed unmatched. The CDR3 reads CASSLATGAYEQYF. DNA of the CDR3: TGTGCCAGCAGCTTAGCGACAGGGGCCTACGAGCAGTACTTC. Supplemented by reference TRBV5-6 and TRBJ2-7, the full variable domain reads DAGVTQSPTHLIKTRGQQVTLRCSPKSGHDTVSWYQQALGQGPQFIFQYYEEEERQRGNFPDRFSGHQFPNYSSELNVNALLLGDSALYLCASSLATGAYEQYFGPGTRLTVT.

This rearrangement joins TRBV5-6 to TRBJ1-1; 8 bases are shared with TRBD1. Germline CDR1 SGHDT, CDR2 YYEEEE. The CDR3 has 15 residues. J lost 6 bases, V lost 0 bases, and 7 bases had no gene match. The CDR3 DNA is TGTGCCAGCAGCTTGGCGCCCTACAGGGGGGCTGAAGCTTTCTTT. Translated: CASSLAPYRGAEAFF.

This clone was detected once. The genes are TRBV28 and TRBJ2-2, with no clear D. Trimming took off 3 bases at V and 2 bases at J, with 4 bases between the two ends. The CDR3 covers 13 residues. CDR1 and CDR2 (germline): MDHEN, SYDVKM. The CDR3 DNA reads TGTGCCAGCAGTTTCGTTAACACCGGGGAGCTGTTTTTT. Translation: CASSFVNTGELFF. The complete variable domain, with remaining parts taken from reference TRBV28 and TRBJ2-2, reads DVKVTQSSRYLVKRTGEKVFLECVQDMDHENMFWYRQDPGLGLRLIYFSYDVKMKEKGDIPEGYSVSREKKERFSLILESASTNQTSMYLCASSFVNTGELFFGEGSRLTVL.

A few counts support this clone. This chain links TRBV11-1 with TRBJ1-2; D perhaps matches TRBD1 (5 bases). V was pared by 2 bases and J by 6 bases, with 10 bases between. This CDR3 comprises 13 residues. CDR1 is SGHAT, CDR2 FQDESV, per germline (reference sequence). The CDR3, as DNA: TGTGCCAGCAGCTTAATTCCCAGGGATGGCTACACCTTC. Protein sequence: CASSLIPRDGYTF.

The V call is TRBV27, the J call TRBJ2-6; 10 bases agree with TRBD1. The germline CDR1 and CDR2 sequences are MNHEY and SMNVEV (reference sequence). This CDR3 is 17 amino acids long. The trim removed 1 base at V and 4 bases at J, leaving 4 bases unmatched. The CDR3 protein is CASSLYGTGEGANVLTF. As DNA, the CDR3 is TGTGCCAGCAGTTTATACGGGACAGGGGAGGGGGCCAACGTCCTGACTTTC. Using reference TRBV27 and TRBJ2-6 for the parts outside the CDR3, the full variable domain is EAQVTQNPRYLITVTGKKLTVTCSQNMNHEYMSWYRQDPGLGLRQIYYSMNVEVTDKGDVPEGYKVSRKEKRNFPLILESPSPNQTSLYFCASSLYGTGEGANVLTFGAGSRLTVL.

The chain employs TRBV5-1 and TRBJ2-1, with 7 positions matching TRBD1. Trimming cost V 3 bases and J 1 base; bases outside gene matches: 7. The CDR3 totals 16 residues. Germline CDR1 SGHRS, CDR2 YFSETQ. CDR3 protein: CASSYATGVSYNEQFF. DNA for the CDR3: TGCGCCAGCAGCTACGCAACAGGGGTGTCCTACAATGAGCAGTTCTTC.

The chain uses TRBV2 and TRBJ1-1; D gene unclear. This CDR3 has 15 residues. CDR1 and CDR2 (germline): SNHLY, FYNNEI. Trimming shortened V by 4 bases and J by 0 bases, and 12 bases separated the two germline ends. The CDR3 DNA follows: TGTGCCAGCAGTGCATTACTAGATTTGAACACTGAAGCTTTCTTT. This translates into CASSALLDLNTEAFF.

The rearrangement joins TRBV13 to TRBJ1-3, with D perhaps TRBD1 (5 bases). V lost 3 bases and J lost 0, with 9 bases in between. From germline, CDR1 is PRHDT and CDR2 FYEKMQ (reference sequence). The CDR3 has 15 amino acids. This CDR3 is CASSFWGGSGNTIYF. The CDR3 DNA reads TGTGCCAGCAGCTTCTGGGGGGGCTCTGGAAACACCATATATTTT.

The sample holds one count of this clone. The chain links TRBV27 to TRBJ1-1; perhaps TRBD1 as D (6 bases). Germline V lookup: CDR1 MNHEY, CDR2 SMNVEV (reference sequence). The V end was cut by 4 bases, the J end by 4 bases, with 13 bases between. The CDR3 has 14 residues. In DNA, the CDR3 is TGTGCCAGCAGTTCACAGGGTCCCAGCACTGAAGCTTTCTTT. This sequence encodes CASSSQGPSTEAFF.

The chain is built from TRBV7-9 and TRBJ2-3; 7 nucleotides line up with TRBD1. The CDR3 has 18 amino acids. J was trimmed by 4 bases and V by 1 base; bases with no gene match: 14. Germline CDR1 and CDR2: SEHNR and FQNEAQ (reference sequence). CDR3 DNA: TGTGCCAGCAGCTTAGTTTGGGCGGTGAAGGGGGCACCAGATACGCAGTATTTT. This codes for CASSLVWAVKGAPDTQYF.

The V and J genes are TRBV5-5 and TRBJ1-5, with D possibly being TRBD1 (5 bases). The CDR3 extends over 14 amino acids. The V gene's germline CDR1 is SGHKS and CDR2 YYEKEE (reference sequence). With 2 bases removed from V and 6 bases from J, the gap between germline ends came to 12 bases. The CDR3 nucleotides are TGTGCCAGCAGCTTAGTGGCAGGGCTTCAGCCCCAGCATTTT. It codes for CASSLVAGLQPQHF. The whole variable domain, filled in from reference TRBV5-5 and TRBJ1-5, reads DAGVTQSPTHLIKTRGQQVTLRCSPISGHKSVSWYQQVLGQGPQFIFQYYEKEERGRGNFPDRFSARQFPNYSSELNVNALLLGDSALYLCASSLVAGLQPQHFGDGTRLSIL.

V is TRBV20-1 and J is TRBJ2-5; no definite D call. Germline V gene sequence: CDR1 DFQATT, CDR2 SNEGSKA (reference sequence). Deletions cut 5 bases from V and 6 bases from J, with 10 bases between. There are 11 residues in the CDR3. The chain's CDR3 is CSAPVRKTQYF. The CDR3 coding sequence is TGCAGTGCTCCGGTACGAAAGACCCAGTACTTC.

The chain has TRBV27 and TRBJ2-1, with 7 bases matching TRBD1. Losses at the gene ends were 10 bases for V and 8 bases for J; bases not matched to a gene: 17. CDR3 length: 15 residues. CDR1 is MNHEY and CDR2 is SMNVEV in the germline V gene (reference sequence). CDR3 loop: CATATKGAVGDEQFF. The CDR3 nucleotides are TGTGCCACCGCAACGAAGGGGGCGGTAGGCGATGAGCAGTTCTTC.

On this clone: A junction boundary mismatches the germline segment, possibly from a read error. The chain recombines TRBV3-1 (or the pseudogene TRBV3-2) with TRBJ2-1; 9 nucleotides agree with TRBD1. The germline V gene has CDR1 LGHDT and CDR2 YNNKEL (reference sequence). This CDR3 region has 14 residues. The CDR3 loop is CTSSDRDRVGEQFF. The DNA for the CDR3 is TGTACCAGCAGCGATCGGGACAGGGTGGGGGAGCAGTTCTTC.

This CDR3 is CAWSPGLQETQYF. The DNA for the CDR3 is TGTGCCTGGAGTCCCGGACTGCAAGAGACCCAGTACTTC. V gene TRBV30 combines with J gene TRBJ2-5, with D perhaps matching TRBD2 (5 bases). Germline values: CDR1 GTSNPN, CDR2 SVGIG (reference sequence). The CDR3 has 13 residues. Trimming pared 2 bases from V and 2 bases from J, leaving 9 bases between. Filled out from reference TRBV30 and TRBJ2-5, the complete variable domain reads SQTIHQWPATLVQPVGSPLSLECTVEGTSNPNLYWYRQAAGRGLQLLFYSVGIGQISSEVPQNLSASRPQDRQFILSSKKLLLSDSGFYLCAWSPGLQETQYFGPGTRLLVL.